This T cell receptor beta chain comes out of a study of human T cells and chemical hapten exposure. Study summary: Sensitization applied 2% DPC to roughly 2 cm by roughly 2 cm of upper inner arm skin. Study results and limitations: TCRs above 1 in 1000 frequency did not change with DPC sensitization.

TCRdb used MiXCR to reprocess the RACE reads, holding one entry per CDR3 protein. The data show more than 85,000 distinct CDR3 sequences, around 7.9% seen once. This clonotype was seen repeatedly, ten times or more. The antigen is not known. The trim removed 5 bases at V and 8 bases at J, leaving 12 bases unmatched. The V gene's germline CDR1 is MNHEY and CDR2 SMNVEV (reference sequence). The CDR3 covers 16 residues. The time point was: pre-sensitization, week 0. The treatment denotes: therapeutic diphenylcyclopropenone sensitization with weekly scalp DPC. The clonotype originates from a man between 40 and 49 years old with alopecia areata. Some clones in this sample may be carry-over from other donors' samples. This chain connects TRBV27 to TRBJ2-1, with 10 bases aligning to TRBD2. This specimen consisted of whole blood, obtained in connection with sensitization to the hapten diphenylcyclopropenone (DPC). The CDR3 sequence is CASSPDLSGRADEQFF. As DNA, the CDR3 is TGTGCCAGCAGTCCAGACCTAAGCGGGAGGGCCGATGAGCAGTTCTTC.